The entry below gives a single T cell receptor beta chain sequence along with its context. The germline CDR1 and CDR2 sequences are MNHEY and SVGAGI. CDR3 size: 15 residues. V was clipped by 5 bases and J by 1 base; unmatched bases: 7. Per the study methods: By means of reference gene primer amplification, nucleated cell counts were estimated. Measured with immunoSEQ multiplex PCR; TCRdb has only the in-frame clones, and not every one. Clonal size and the V and J genes are those of that table, whereas D and trimming came from the DNA. In the table there are fewer than 60,000 clones, over 80% of which are singletons. The Seattle site enrolled patients during active infection and followed them longitudinally. This sample is part of a study of blood T cell repertoires in COVID-19. Study background: Acute and convalescent COVID-19 samples came from the United States, Italy and Spain. PBMCs, B-cell-depleted T cells, or T cells were the source of the cDNA or gDNA that made up the material.

Material for sequencing was peripheral blood. The sequence was obtained from a man aged 25-40 years with COVID-19, enrolled during active disease. The rearrangement links TRBV6-5 to TRBJ1-1, with 7 bases matching TRBD1. The CDR3 here is CASSPTGQANTEAFF. The CDR3 coding sequence is TGTGCCAGCAGTCCGACAGGACAGGCGAACACTGAAGCTTTCTTT.